Listed here are 24 T cell receptor beta chains from one sample, sequenced in a study of blood T cell repertoires in COVID-19. Here immunoSEQ multiplex PCR was the method, and the copy in TCRdb shows in-frame clones only, minus some. The sample includes 200,000 to 250,000 clones, 84% seen only once; the top ten take 7.6%. Material: peripheral blood. The receptors originated from a woman between 45 and 65 years old with active or convalescent COVID-19.

This chain joins TRBV7-6 and TRBJ2-3, with TRBD2 matching 15 bases. Germline-derived CDR1 and CDR2 are SGHVS and FNYEAQ. V gave up 5 bases and J gave up 4 bases; unmatched junction bases: 7. The CDR3 consists of 17 residues. CDR3: CASSVGLAGGVADTQYF. In nucleotides, the CDR3 is TGTGCCAGCAGCGTGGGACTAGCGGGGGGAGTCGCAGATACGCAGTATTTT.

The chain employs TRBV7-9 and TRBJ2-3, with D maybe TRBD2 (5 bases). V was pared by 3 bases and J by 8 bases, with 15 bases between. The CDR3 length is 14 residues. Germline-derived CDR1 and CDR2 are SEHNR and FQNEAQ (reference sequence). CDR3 loop: CASSFAYLGSTQYF. In DNA, the CDR3 is TGTGCCAGCAGCTTCGCTTACCTGGGGAGTACGCAGTATTTT.

This clone was counted only a few times. This chain joins TRBV28 and TRBJ1-2, with D hard to call. There are 16 residues in the CDR3. The V end lost 3 bases, the J end lost 2 bases, and 16 bases lay between the germline ends. Germline V CDR1 and CDR2: MDHEN, SYDVKM. The CDR3 sequence: CASSLSGLLGNYGYTF. CDR3 DNA: TGTGCCAGCAGTTTGTCTGGACTCCTCGGGAACTATGGCTACACCTTC.

The table lists this clone with a few counts. This sequence joins TRBV2 and TRBJ2-5, with D possibly TRBD1 on 5 matching bases. Germline V gives CDR1 SNHLY, CDR2 FYNNEI. V shed 3 bases and J shed 6 bases, with 14 bases lying between them. The CDR3 has 14 residues. The CDR3 DNA reads as TGTGCCAGCAGTGAGGAGACGTCAGGGAAGACCCAGTACTTC. This sequence encodes CASSEETSGKTQYF.

This chain joins TRBV11-2 and TRBJ2-5, with 8 nucleotides matching TRBD1. After removal of 4 bases from V and 3 bases from J, the junction contained 1 base not matched to a gene. The CDR3 covers 13 residues. Germline V gene lookup returns CDR1 SGHAT and CDR2 FQNNGV. In DNA, the CDR3 is TGTGCCAGCAGCTCGGACAGGGAAGAGACCCAGTACTTC. It codes for CASSSDREETQYF.

The chain is built from TRBV29-1 and TRBJ1-1; D perhaps matches TRBD1 (6 bases). The CDR3 loop spans 13 amino acids. V lost 4 bases and J lost 4, with 13 bases in between. CDR1 and CDR2 (germline): SQVTM, ANQGSEA. CDR3 bases: TGCAGCGTTGTTGGGGGGGCCAGCACTGAAGCTTTCTTT. Amino acids: CSVVGGASTEAFF.

The V and J genes are TRBV28 and TRBJ1-5, with 7 nucleotides matching TRBD1. With 5 bases clipped from V and 2 bases from J, the junction kept 15 bases outside the gene matches. The CDR3 extends over 18 amino acids. CDR1 and CDR2 (germline): MDHEN, SYDVKM. The CDR3 bases are TGTGCCAGCAGTGGCGGGGTGCGACGACAGGGCGGCAATCAGCCCCAGCATTTT. It yields the protein CASSGGVRRQGGNQPQHF.

The rearrangement links TRBV11-3 to TRBJ2-1; no clear D gene. The CDR3 sequence is 14 residues long. Trimming took off 0 bases at V and 3 bases at J, with 6 bases between the two ends. Germline V lookup: CDR1 SGHNT, CDR2 YENEEA. The CDR3 coding sequence is TGTGCCAGCAGCTTAGATCCCCTCTACAATGAGCAGTTCTTC. As protein: CASSLDPLYNEQFF.

This chain connects TRBV6-1 to TRBJ1-1, with D hard to call. Germline V gene data show CDR1 as MNHNS and CDR2 as SASEGT. The CDR3 runs 13 residues. V lost 2 bases, J lost 11 bases, and 15 bases lay in between. CDR3 sequence: CASSESPRESAFF. The CDR3 DNA follows: TGTGCCAGCAGTGAATCCCCGCGTGAGTCCGCTTTCTTT.

This chain joins TRBV5-6 and TRBJ2-7; 8 bases align to TRBD1. CDR3 length equals 15 residues. Trimming cost V 1 base and J 6 bases; bases outside gene matches: 9. The germline V gene has CDR1 SGHDT and CDR2 YYEEEE. CDR3 nucleotide sequence: TGTGCCAGCAGCTTGCGGCGGACAGGGCGAACCGAGCAGTACTTC. Translated, it gives CASSLRRTGRTEQYF.

J is TRBJ2-7 and V is TRBV10-2; 13 bases are shared with TRBD2. Germline V lookup: CDR1 WSHSY, CDR2 SAAADI. The V gene end was trimmed by 9 bases and the J gene end by 0 bases; junction bases not matched to a gene: 17. There are 19 residues in the CDR3. The DNA of the CDR3 is TGCGCCAGGCGGGAGGGGACTAGCGGGGCTCCCATCTACTCCTACGAGCAGTACGTC. This codes for CARREGTSGAPIYSYEQYV.

This chain uses TRBV15 with TRBJ2-5; TRBD1 is a possible D gene (6 bases). Per germline, CDR1 LNHNV and CDR2 YYDKDF (reference sequence). The CDR3 has 15 amino acids. Trimming left V 0 bases short and J 4 bases short, with 12 bases between. CDR3 loop: CATSRDQRGGETQYF. As DNA, the CDR3 is TGTGCCACCAGCAGAGATCAGAGAGGGGGAGAGACCCAGTACTTC.

The count of this clone is one. The chain combines TRBV28 with TRBJ1-6; TRBD1 aligns across 9 bases. The CDR3 runs to 18 residues. V gave up 5 bases and J gave up 8 bases; unmatched junction bases: 16. In germline, CDR1 is MDHEN, CDR2 SYDVKM. This chain's CDR3 is CASSHHLYRGPNDSPLHF. DNA for the CDR3: TGTGCCAGCAGTCACCACCTATACAGGGGGCCTAACGATTCACCCCTCCACTTT.

The chain uses TRBV6-6 and TRBJ1-1; TRBD1 is a possible D gene (5 bases). Looked up from germline, CDR1 is MNHNY and CDR2 is SVGAGI (reference sequence). The CDR3 extends over 14 amino acids. Trimming removed 7 bases from V and 0 bases from J, with 12 bases in between. This chain's CDR3 is CASIRQNMNTEAFF. CDR3 nucleotides: TGTGCCAGCATCCGACAGAATATGAACACTGAAGCTTTCTTT.

This chain's CDR3 is CASSYGTGEETQYF. The CDR3 bases are TGTGCCAGCAGTTACGGGACAGGGGAAGAGACCCAGTACTTC. This sequence joins TRBV6-5 and TRBJ2-5, with 10 bases fitting TRBD1. Germline assignment: CDR1 MNHEY and CDR2 SVGAGI. J lost 3 bases, V lost 2 bases, and 0 bases had no gene match. CDR3 length: 14 residues.

The rearrangement links TRBV14 to TRBJ1-4; D is possibly TRBD1 (5 bases). This CDR3 spans 16 amino acids. V lost 4 bases, J lost 3 bases, and 15 bases lay in between. The germline V gene has CDR1 SGHDN and CDR2 FVKESK. CDR3 coding DNA: TGTGCCAGCAGCCCAACAGATCTAGGGGCTAATGAAAAACTGTTTTTT. Protein sequence: CASSPTDLGANEKLFF.

The chain's CDR3 is CASSSGTGSTGELFF. The CDR3 bases are TGTGCCAGCAGCTCGGGGACAGGGAGTACCGGGGAGCTGTTTTTT. The rearrangement joins TRBV5-4 to TRBJ2-2, with 9 bases fitting TRBD1. The germline V gene has CDR1 SGHNT and CDR2 YYREEE (reference sequence). V shed 3 bases, J shed 5 bases, and the junction held 5 bases outside the gene matches. This CDR3 is built from 15 residues.

V gene TRBV3-1 (or the pseudogene TRBV3-2) combines with J gene TRBJ1-1; 12 nucleotides agree with TRBD1. The V gene end was trimmed by 1 base and the J gene end by 12 bases; junction bases not matched to a gene: 9. Germline V gene sequence: CDR1 LGHDT, CDR2 YNNKEL (reference sequence). This CDR3 region has 15 residues. CDR3: CASSQVSGQGARTFF. The CDR3 nucleotides are TGTGCCAGCAGCCAAGTCTCGGGACAGGGGGCGCGGACTTTCTTT.

With regard to this clone: The identical CDR3 is also encoded by other nucleotide sequences in the sample. The V call is TRBV10-3, the J call TRBJ1-5; D is perhaps TRBD1 (5 bases). The CDR3 has 15 residues. CDR1 is ENHRY and CDR2 is SYGVKD in the germline V gene. Trimming pared 0 bases from V and 4 bases from J, leaving 10 bases between. The CDR3 DNA reads TGTGCCATCAGTGAGTCGGGGCAGGGAAATCAGCCCCAGCATTTT. It codes for CAISESGQGNQPQHF.

This chain connects TRBV27 to TRBJ1-1, with 7 bases identical to TRBD1. The CDR3 has 14 amino acids. Germline lookup yields CDR1 MNHEY and CDR2 SMNVEV (reference sequence). V trimming: 4 bases; J trimming: 3 bases; junction bases outside the gene matches: 5. CDR3: CASSWDSLYTEAFF. The CDR3 nucleotides are TGTGCCAGCAGTTGGGACAGTCTGTACACTGAAGCTTTCTTT.

A few counts support this clone. V usage is TRBV3-1 (or the pseudogene TRBV3-2) and J usage is TRBJ1-1; 12 positions agree with TRBD1. Germline V lookup: CDR1 LGHDT, CDR2 YNNKEL (reference sequence). The ends lost 4 bases at V and 5 bases at J; junction bases unmatched: 8. The CDR3 loop spans 16 amino acids. The CDR3 nucleotides are TGTGCCAGCAGCCCTAGGTTGGGACAGGGGGCGACTGAAGCTTTCTTT. Protein sequence: CASSPRLGQGATEAFF.

The chain recombines TRBV10-3 with TRBJ2-2; the match to TRBD1 covers 8 bases. There are 14 residues in the CDR3. Trimming removed 7 bases from V and 7 bases from J; junction bases left unmatched: 8. Germline values: CDR1 ENHRY, CDR2 SYGVKD. CDR3 protein: CAITKGQASGELFF. The DNA for the CDR3 is TGTGCCATCACTAAGGGACAGGCCAGCGGGGAGCTGTTTTTT.

The V gene is TRBV11-2, the J gene TRBJ2-1; 14 bases match TRBD2. Trimming took 5 bases from V and 7 from J; bases not matched to a gene: 13. The germline gives CDR1 SGHAT, CDR2 FQNNGV. The CDR3 consists of 18 residues. CDR3 residues: CASSRRLPGLAGVNEQFF. The DNA of the CDR3 is TGTGCCAGCAGCCGGCGATTACCGGGACTAGCGGGAGTGAATGAGCAGTTCTTC. The variable domain in full, completed from reference TRBV11-2 and TRBJ2-1, reads EAGVAQSPRYKIIEKRQSVAFWCNPISGHATLYWYQQILGQGPKLLIQFQNNGVVDDSQLPKDRFSAERLKGVDSTLKIQPAKLEDSAVYLCASSRRLPGLAGVNEQFFGPGTRLTVL.

V is TRBV19 and J is TRBJ1-5, with D perhaps TRBD1 (6 bases). There are 14 residues in the CDR3. Trimming pared 10 bases from V and 2 bases from J, leaving 15 bases between. Germline CDR1 LNHDA, CDR2 SQIVND (reference sequence). CDR3 coding DNA: TGTGCCACCCAACAGGGAAGTGGCAATCAGCCCCAGCATTTT. Translated: CATQQGSGNQPQHF.